This T cell receptor (beta chain) appears in the sequencing data of a study of human T cells and chemical hapten exposure. Overall study context: Patients, largely female, had alopecia areata, totalis or universalis. From small differences in pooled library volume came most of the variation in per-sample TCR yields.

The time point: pre-sensitization, week 0. The treatment was: therapeutic diphenylcyclopropenone sensitization with weekly scalp DPC. TCRdb fed the RACE reads into MiXCR, producing one record per CDR3 protein. The sample carries around 350,000 distinct CDR3 sequences, over 5% recorded once. This CDR3 region has 13 residues. CDR1 SQVTM and CDR2 ANQGSEA come from the germline V gene. The germline V and J ends were trimmed by 4 bases and 1 base, with 10 bases remaining between them. This clonotype was counted a few times. The starting material was whole blood, obtained in connection with sensitization to the hapten diphenylcyclopropenone (DPC). The clonotype originates from a young woman with alopecia areata. Some clones in this sample may be carry-over from other donors' samples. The V call is TRBV29-1, the J call TRBJ1-1; a weak D match, TRBD1 (6 bases). This CDR3 reads CSVADRQNTEAFF. The CDR3 DNA follows: TGCAGCGTTGCGGACAGACAGAACACTGAAGCTTTCTTT.